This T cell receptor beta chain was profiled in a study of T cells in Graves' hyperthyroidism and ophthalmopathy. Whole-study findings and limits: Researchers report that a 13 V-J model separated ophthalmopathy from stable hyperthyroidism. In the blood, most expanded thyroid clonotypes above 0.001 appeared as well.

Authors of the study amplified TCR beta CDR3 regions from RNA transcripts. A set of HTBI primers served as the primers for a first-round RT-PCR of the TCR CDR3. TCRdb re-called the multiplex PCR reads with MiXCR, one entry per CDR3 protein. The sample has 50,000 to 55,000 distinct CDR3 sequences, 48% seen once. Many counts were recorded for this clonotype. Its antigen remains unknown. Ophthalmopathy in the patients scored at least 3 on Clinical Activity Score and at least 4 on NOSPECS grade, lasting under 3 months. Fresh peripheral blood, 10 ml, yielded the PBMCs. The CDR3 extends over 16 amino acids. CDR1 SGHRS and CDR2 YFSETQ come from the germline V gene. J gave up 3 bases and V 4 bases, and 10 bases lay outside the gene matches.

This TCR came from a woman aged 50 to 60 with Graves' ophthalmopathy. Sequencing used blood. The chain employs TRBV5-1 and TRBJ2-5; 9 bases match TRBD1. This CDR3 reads CASSSTGGRFKETQYF. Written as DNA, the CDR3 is TGCGCCAGCAGCAGTACAGGGGGCAGATTCAAAGAGACCCAGTACTTC. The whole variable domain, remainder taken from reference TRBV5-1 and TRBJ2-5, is KAGVTQTPRYLIKTRGQQVTLSCSPISGHRSVSWYQQTPGQGLQFLFEYFSETQRNKGNFPGRFSGRQFSNSRSEMNVSTLELGDSALYLCASSSTGGRFKETQYFGPGTRLLVL.